This TCR beta chain stems from a study of blood T cell repertoires in COVID-19. Study as a whole: T cells, B-cell-depleted T cells, or PBMCs provided the cDNA or gDNA that served as material.

The CDR3 totals 16 residues. Germline values: CDR1 LNHDA, CDR2 SQIVND (reference sequence). Unmatched junction bases numbered 11, after V lost 3 bases and J lost 9 bases. Some clones are missing from TCRdb's copy, which holds only in-frame ones; the method was immunoSEQ multiplex PCR. The table has 99,000 or so clones, roughly 84% seen once. This receptor was obtained from a man in his sixties or seventies with active or convalescent COVID-19. The source material was peripheral blood. This chain links TRBV19 with TRBJ1-5; 10 bases agree with TRBD1. The CDR3 sequence is CASSIEGQGTAGPQHF. The DNA of the CDR3 is TGTGCCAGTAGTATTGAGGGACAGGGGACGGCGGGGCCCCAGCATTTT.